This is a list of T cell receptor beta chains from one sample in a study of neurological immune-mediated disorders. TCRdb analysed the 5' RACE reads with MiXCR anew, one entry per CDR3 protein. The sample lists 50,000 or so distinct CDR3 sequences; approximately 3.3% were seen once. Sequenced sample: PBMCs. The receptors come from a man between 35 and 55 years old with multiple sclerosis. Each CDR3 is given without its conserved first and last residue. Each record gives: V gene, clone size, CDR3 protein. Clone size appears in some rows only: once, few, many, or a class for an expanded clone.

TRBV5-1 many ASSPGVNQPQN
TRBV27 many ASSLWFHSFNLGPLH
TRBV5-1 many ASSGDGYNEQF
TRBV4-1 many ASSRQGGNQPQN
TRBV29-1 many SATGQGAGDTEAF
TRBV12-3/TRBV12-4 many ASSAPPPTNEKLF
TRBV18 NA ASSPQTLGDTQY
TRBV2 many ASTGGVGETQY
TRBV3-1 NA ASSRRGSNSPLN
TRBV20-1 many SASGGGGNEKLF
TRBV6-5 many ASSRFTSGGGDTQY
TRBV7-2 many ASSPSGTGGREQY
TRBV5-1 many ASSPGQGAVDTQY
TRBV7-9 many ASSFPGHTDTQY
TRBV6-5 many ASSYSWAGNEKLF
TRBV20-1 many SARGKTEAF
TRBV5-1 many ASSLSARGFIETQY
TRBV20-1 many SARPTGLGAF